This T cell receptor (beta chain) was sequenced in a study of blood T cell repertoires in COVID-19. Looking at the study overall: The samples span acute and convalescent COVID-19 from the United States, Italy and Spain.

Original processing methods: Amplified reference gene primers provided the basis for estimating nucleated cell counts. Profiled with immunoSEQ multiplex PCR; TCRdb holds only in-frame clones, not every one. For V, J and clone size, that table is used; D and trimming come from the DNA. The table lists roughly 220,000 clones, 60% to 85% of them singletons. Trimming removed 5 bases from V and 1 base from J, with 15 bases in between. Germline V gene lookup returns CDR1 SGHTA and CDR2 FQGTGA. The CDR3 is 16 amino acids. Sample: peripheral blood. The receptor comes from a woman between 65 and 79 years old with acute or convalescent COVID-19. This chain connects TRBV7-3 to TRBJ2-1, with TRBD1 as a possible D gene (5 bases). The CDR3 coding sequence is TGTGCCAGCAGCCCATCCCCAGGGTTTTCCTACAATGAGCAGTTCTTC. Translating it yields CASSPSPGFSYNEQFF. Variable domain in full (rest from reference TRBV7-3 and TRBJ2-1): GAGVSQTPSNKVTEKGKYVELRCDPISGHTALYWYRQSLGQGPEFLIYFQGTGAADDSGLPNDRFFAVRPEGSVSTLKIQRTERGDSAVYLCASSPSPGFSYNEQFFGPGTRLTVL.